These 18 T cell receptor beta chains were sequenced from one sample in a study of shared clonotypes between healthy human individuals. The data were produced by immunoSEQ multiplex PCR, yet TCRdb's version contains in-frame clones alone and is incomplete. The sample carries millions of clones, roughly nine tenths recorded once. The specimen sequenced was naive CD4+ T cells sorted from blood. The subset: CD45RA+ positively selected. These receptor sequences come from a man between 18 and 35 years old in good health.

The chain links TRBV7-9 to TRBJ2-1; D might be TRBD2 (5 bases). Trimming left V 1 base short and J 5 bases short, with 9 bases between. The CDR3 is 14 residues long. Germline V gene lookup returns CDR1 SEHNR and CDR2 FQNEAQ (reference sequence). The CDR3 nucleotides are TGTGCCAGCAGCTTAGGGCCTAGCCACAATGAGCAGTTCTTC. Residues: CASSLGPSHNEQFF. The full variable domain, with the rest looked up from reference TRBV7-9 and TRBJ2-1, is DTGVSQNPRHKITKRGQNVTFRCDPISEHNRLYWYRQTLGQGPEFLTYFQNEAQLEKSRLLSDRFSAERPKGSFSTLEIQRTEQGDSAMYLCASSLGPSHNEQFFGPGTRLTVL.

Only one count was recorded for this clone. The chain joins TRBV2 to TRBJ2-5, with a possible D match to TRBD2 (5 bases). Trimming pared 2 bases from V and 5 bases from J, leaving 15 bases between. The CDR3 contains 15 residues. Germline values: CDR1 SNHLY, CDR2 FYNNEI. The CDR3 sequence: CASSELRGARETQYF. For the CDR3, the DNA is TGTGCCAGCAGTGAATTACGGGGAGCGCGGGAGACCCAGTACTTC.

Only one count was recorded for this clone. The CDR3 nucleotides read TGTGCCAGTAGTATCGGGGACAGGGATTCTGGCTACACCTTC. Translation: CASSIGDRDSGYTF. The gene calls are TRBV19 and TRBJ1-2; 9 bases map to TRBD1. The CDR3 length is 14 residues. Germline assignment: CDR1 LNHDA and CDR2 SQIVND (reference sequence). The ends lost 3 bases at V and 7 bases at J; junction bases unmatched: 6.

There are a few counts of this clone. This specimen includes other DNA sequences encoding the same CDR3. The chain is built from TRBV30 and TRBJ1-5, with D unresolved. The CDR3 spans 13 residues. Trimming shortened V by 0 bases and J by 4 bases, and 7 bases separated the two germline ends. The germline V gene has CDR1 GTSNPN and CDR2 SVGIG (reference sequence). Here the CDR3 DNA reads TGTGCCTGGAGTGTTGAAGGAAATCAGCCCCAGCATTTT. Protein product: CAWSVEGNQPQHF.

CDR3 amino acids: CATNQGGETQYF. The CDR3 nucleotides read TGTGCCACCAACCAGGGGGGAGAGACCCAGTACTTC. The chain carries TRBV6-5 and TRBJ2-5; weak D call: TRBD1 (7 bases). This CDR3 is 12 amino acids long. The V end was cut by 10 bases, the J end by 4 bases, with 13 bases between. CDR1 is MNHEY and CDR2 is SVGAGI in the germline V gene.

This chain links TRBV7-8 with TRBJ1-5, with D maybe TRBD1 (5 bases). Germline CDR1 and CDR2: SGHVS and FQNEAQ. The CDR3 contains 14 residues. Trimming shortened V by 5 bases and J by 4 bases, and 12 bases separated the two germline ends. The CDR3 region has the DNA TGTGCCAGCAGCCCACTTGGGGGGAATCAGCCCCAGCATTTT. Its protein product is CASSPLGGNQPQHF.

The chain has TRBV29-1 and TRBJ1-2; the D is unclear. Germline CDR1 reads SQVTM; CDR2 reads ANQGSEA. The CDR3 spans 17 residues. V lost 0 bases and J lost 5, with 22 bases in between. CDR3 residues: CSVEEVGRTSPIYGYTF. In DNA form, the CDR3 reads TGCAGCGTTGAAGAGGTCGGACGTACCTCCCCTATATATGGCTACACCTTC.

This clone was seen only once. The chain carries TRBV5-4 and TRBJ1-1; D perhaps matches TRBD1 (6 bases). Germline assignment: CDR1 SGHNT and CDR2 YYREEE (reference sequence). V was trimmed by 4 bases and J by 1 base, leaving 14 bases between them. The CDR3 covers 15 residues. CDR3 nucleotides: TGTGCCAGCAGCCAAGGAAGGGGGAGGAACACTGAAGCTTTCTTT. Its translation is CASSQGRGRNTEAFF.

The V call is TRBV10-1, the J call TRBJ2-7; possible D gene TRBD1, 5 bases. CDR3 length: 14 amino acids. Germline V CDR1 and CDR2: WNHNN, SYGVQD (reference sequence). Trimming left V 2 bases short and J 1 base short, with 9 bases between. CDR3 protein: CASSETQGSYEQYF. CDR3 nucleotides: TGCGCCAGCAGTGAGACCCAGGGTTCCTACGAGCAGTACTTC.

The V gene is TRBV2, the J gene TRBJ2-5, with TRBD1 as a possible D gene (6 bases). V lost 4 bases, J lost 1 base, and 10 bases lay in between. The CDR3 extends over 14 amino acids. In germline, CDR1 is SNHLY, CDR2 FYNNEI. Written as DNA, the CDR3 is TGTGCCAGCAGTGTGGCAGGGGCCCAAGAGACCCAGTACTTC. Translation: CASSVAGAQETQYF.

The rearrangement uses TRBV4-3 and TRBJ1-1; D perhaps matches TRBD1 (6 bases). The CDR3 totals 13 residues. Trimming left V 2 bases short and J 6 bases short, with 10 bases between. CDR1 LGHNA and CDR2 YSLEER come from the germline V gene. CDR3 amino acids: CASSQIKGAEAFF. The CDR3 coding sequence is TGCGCCAGCAGCCAAATAAAGGGGGCTGAAGCTTTCTTT.

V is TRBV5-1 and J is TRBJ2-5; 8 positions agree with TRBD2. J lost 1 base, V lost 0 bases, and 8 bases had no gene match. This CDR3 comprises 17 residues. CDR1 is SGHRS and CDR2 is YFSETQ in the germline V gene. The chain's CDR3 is CASSLGLLAATQETQYF. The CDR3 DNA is TGCGCCAGCAGCTTGGGTCTACTAGCGGCCACCCAAGAGACCCAGTACTTC. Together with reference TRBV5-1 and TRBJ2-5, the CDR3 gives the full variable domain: KAGVTQTPRYLIKTRGQQVTLSCSPISGHRSVSWYQQTPGQGLQFLFEYFSETQRNKGNFPGRFSGRQFSNSRSEMNVSTLELGDSALYLCASSLGLLAATQETQYFGPGTRLLVL.

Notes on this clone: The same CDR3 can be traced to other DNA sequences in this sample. The CDR3 DNA sequence: TGTGCCAGTGGAGCTAACTATGGCTACACCTTC. Translated: CASGANYGYTF. The chain is built from TRBV19 and TRBJ1-2, with no clear D. From germline, CDR1 is LNHDA and CDR2 SQIVND (reference sequence). The CDR3 consists of 11 residues. V was trimmed by 8 bases and J by 0 bases, leaving 4 bases between them.

The CDR3 DNA follows: TGTGCCAGCAGCTCCACAGGCTACAATGAGCAGTTCTTC. It codes for CASSSTGYNEQFF. The rearrangement links TRBV7-2 to TRBJ2-1; a possible D gene is TRBD1 (5 bases). This CDR3 has 13 amino acids. Germline V gene data show CDR1 as SGHTA and CDR2 as FQGNSA. Trimming left V 4 bases short and J 3 bases short, with 7 bases between.

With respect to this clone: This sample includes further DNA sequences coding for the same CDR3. The CDR3 is CASSPPGQGYEQYF. The CDR3 region has the DNA TGTGCCAGCTCACCACCGGGACAGGGTTACGAGCAGTACTTC. V is TRBV18 and J is TRBJ2-7, with TRBD1 matching 9 bases. This CDR3 contains 14 residues. In germline, CDR1 is KGHSH, CDR2 LQKENI. The V and J ends lost 0 bases and 4 bases, in that order; junction bases with no gene match: 1.

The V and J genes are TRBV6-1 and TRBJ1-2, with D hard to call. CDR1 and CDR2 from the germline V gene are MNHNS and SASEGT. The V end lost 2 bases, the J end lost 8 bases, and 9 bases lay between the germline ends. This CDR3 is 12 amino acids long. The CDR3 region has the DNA TGTGCCAGCAGTGAACCGGCCCGGGGCTACACCTTC. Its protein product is CASSEPARGYTF.

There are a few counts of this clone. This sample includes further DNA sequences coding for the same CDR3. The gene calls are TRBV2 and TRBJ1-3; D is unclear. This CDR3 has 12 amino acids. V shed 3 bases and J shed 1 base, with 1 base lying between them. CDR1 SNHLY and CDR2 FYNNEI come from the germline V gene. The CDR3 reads CASSDSGNTIYF. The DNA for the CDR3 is TGTGCCAGCAGTGATTCTGGAAACACCATATATTTT.

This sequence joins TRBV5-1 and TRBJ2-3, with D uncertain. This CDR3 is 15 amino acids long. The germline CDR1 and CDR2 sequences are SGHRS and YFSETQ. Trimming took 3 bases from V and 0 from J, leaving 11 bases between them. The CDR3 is CASSSEIQSTDTQYF. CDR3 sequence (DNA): TGCGCCAGCAGCTCCGAGATCCAGAGCACAGATACGCAGTATTTT.